The T cell receptor beta chain under discussion was sequenced for a study of shared clonotypes between healthy human individuals. Study-wide background: Each donor had three CD4 naive, three CD4 memory, two CD8 naive and one CD8 memory plate.

Per the germline V gene, CDR1 is MDHEN and CDR2 is SYDVKM. Trimming removed 2 bases from V and 6 bases from J, with 5 bases in between. The CDR3 extends over 12 amino acids. Study-wide findings and caveats: Few donors restricted represented genetic and exposure-history diversity. Non-shared clonotypes had lower generation probabilities than clonotypes shared by all four sorted-subset donors.

Note on this clone: The antigen remains undetermined.

Sequencing used immunoSEQ multiplex PCR; TCRdb keeps in-frame clones, though not all of them. The sample has about 610,000 clones, approximately 97% seen once; the top ten hold about 0.06%. Sample: naive CD4+ T cells sorted from blood. Sample subset: CD45RA+ positively selected. The chain carries TRBV28 and TRBJ2-1; D remains ambiguous. This sequence was found in a woman aged 25 to 45 in good health. CDR3 residues: CASSLVRNEQFF. In nucleotides, the CDR3 is TGTGCCAGCAGTTTAGTCCGCAATGAGCAGTTCTTC.